The next 14 T cell receptor beta chains were all read from a single sample in a study of cytomegalovirus exposure and HLA in healthy donors (dated by TCRdb to the late 2010s). Library preparation employed the immunoSEQ multiplex PCR assay. A mixture of 60 forward primers for TCR Vbeta segments and 13 reverse primers for TCR Jbeta segments was used in the multiplex PCR. As stored in TCRdb, this immuneACCESS dataset retains in-frame rearrangements with V and J assigned. A fraction of the clones does not appear; measured against another copy, unresolved V genes explain less than half of the discrepancy, and the remainder lacks a known reason. The sample table holds 100,000 to 150,000 clones, of which over 80% were seen once. The ten top clones hold about 1.2% of the sample. The sample was PBMCs. The source of these receptors is a boy between 10 and 17 years old in good health and CMV-seronegative.

This clone was observed a handful of times. This CDR3 is CASKKGQGNYNEQFF. CDR3 nucleotides: TGTGCCAGCAAAAAAGGGCAGGGGAACTACAATGAGCAGTTCTTC. This rearrangement joins TRBV6-5 to TRBJ2-1; TRBD1 is a possible D gene (6 bases). The V gene's germline CDR1 is MNHEY and CDR2 SVGAGI. The germline V and J ends were trimmed by 7 bases and 3 bases, with 16 bases remaining between them. There are 15 residues in the CDR3.

The CDR3 here is CASSPRSGSPDTQYF. The CDR3 nucleotides read TGTGCCAGCAGCCCCCGTAGCGGGAGCCCAGATACGCAGTATTTT. The chain links TRBV7-8 to TRBJ2-3; 9 bases align to TRBD2. CDR1 is SGHVS, CDR2 FQNEAQ, per germline. The trim removed 5 bases at V and 4 bases at J, leaving 7 bases unmatched. The CDR3 runs 15 residues.

The rearrangement links TRBV6-6 to TRBJ1-2; possibly TRBD1 for D (6 bases). The CDR3 runs 15 residues. Germline values: CDR1 MNHNY, CDR2 SVGAGI (reference sequence). Trimming stripped 0 bases from V and 6 bases from J, with 14 bases between. CDR3 protein: CASSYSDSKRNGYTF. CDR3 DNA sequence: TGTGCCAGCAGTTACTCGGACAGTAAGAGGAATGGCTACACCTTC.

CDR3 DNA sequence: TGTGCTCATAAAACTAGCGGGAGAGCGGATGAGCAGTTCTTC. It specifies CAHKTSGRADEQFF. The chain links TRBV30 to TRBJ2-1; the match to TRBD2 covers 11 bases. Germline V gene sequence: CDR1 GTSNPN, CDR2 SVGIG (reference sequence). The CDR3 extends over 14 amino acids.

The chain combines TRBV10-2 with TRBJ2-1; D gene ambiguous. The CDR3 is 13 residues long. Germline V gives CDR1 WSHSY, CDR2 SAAADI. V was shortened by 7 bases and J by 4 bases, with 11 bases between the two germline ends. Written as DNA, the CDR3 is TGCGCCAGCACCCCGACTGAGTACAATGAGCAGTTCTTC. It yields the protein CASTPTEYNEQFF.

The chain combines TRBV29-1 with TRBJ1-2; 11 positions agree with TRBD1. Losses at the gene ends were 5 bases for V and 7 bases for J; bases not matched to a gene: 3. This CDR3 contains 12 residues. CDR1 and CDR2 from the germline V gene are SQVTM and ANQGSEA. The CDR3 is CSVPGQGGGYTF. Here the CDR3 DNA reads TGCAGCGTTCCGGGACAGGGGGGTGGCTACACCTTC.

This chain connects TRBV29-1 to TRBJ2-1; 7 nucleotides line up with TRBD2. Germline V lookup: CDR1 SQVTM, CDR2 ANQGSEA. The CDR3 runs to 14 residues. With V trimmed by 4 bases and J by 5 bases, 8 bases remained unmatched. As DNA, the CDR3 is TGCAGCGTTGTTCGCAGACTAGCCAACAATGAGCAGTTCTTC. This translates into CSVVRRLANNEQFF.

This clone was found a few times. The CDR3 spells CASSEVTVLPTQYF. The CDR3 DNA reads as TGTGCCAGCAGTGAGGTGACAGTTTTACCGACCCAGTACTTC. J is TRBJ2-5 and V is TRBV2, with D possibly TRBD1 on 5 matching bases. The CDR3 spans 14 residues. Trimming removed 3 bases from V and 7 bases from J, with 15 bases in between. CDR1 is SNHLY and CDR2 is FYNNEI in the germline V gene.

The chain uses TRBV4-1 and TRBJ1-2; 7 bases map to TRBD1. From germline, CDR1 is MGHRA and CDR2 YSYEKL. Unmatched junction bases numbered 9, after V lost 0 bases and J lost 8 bases. This CDR3 spans 15 amino acids. The CDR3, as DNA: TGCGCCAGCAGCCAAGATCGGAGTCAGGGGGACGGCTACACCTTC. Residues: CASSQDRSQGDGYTF.

This chain links TRBV19 with TRBJ2-2, with TRBD1 matching 7 bases. The germline gives CDR1 LNHDA, CDR2 SQIVND (reference sequence). The CDR3 runs 16 residues. J lost 4 bases, V lost 6 bases, and 11 bases had no gene match. CDR3 in amino acids: CASRMNLGQPTGELFF. CDR3 DNA sequence: TGTGCCAGTAGAATGAATTTGGGACAGCCCACCGGGGAGCTGTTTTTT.

The chain has TRBV4-1 and TRBJ1-5; perhaps TRBD1 as D (6 bases). The CDR3 totals 15 residues. CDR1 and CDR2 (germline): MGHRA, YSYEKL. Trimming removed 0 bases at V and 5 bases at J, with 11 bases between. The CDR3 nucleotides are TGCGCCAGCAGCCAAGATTGGGCAGGGGATCAGCCCCAGCATTTT. This sequence encodes CASSQDWAGDQPQHF.

As for this clone: Other DNA sequences from this sample encode an identical CDR3 as well. The chain links TRBV7-2 to TRBJ2-7; 10 bases match TRBD1. Trimming removed 2 bases from V and 0 bases from J; junction bases left unmatched: 1. This CDR3 contains 15 residues. CDR1 and CDR2 (germline): SGHTA, FQGNSA. CDR3 DNA: TGTGCCAGCAGCTTACGACAGGGGGCCTCCTACGAGCAGTACTTC. It yields the protein CASSLRQGASYEQYF.

The chain has TRBV4-3 and TRBJ2-2, with 15 bases identical to TRBD2. V was clipped by 0 bases and J by 4 bases; unmatched bases: 6. Germline V gives CDR1 LGHNA, CDR2 YSLEER. This CDR3 spans 19 amino acids. The CDR3 region has the DNA TGCGCCAGCAGCCAAGATCATGGACTAGCGGGAGGGAGCACCGGGGAGCTGTTTTTT. Protein sequence: CASSQDHGLAGGSTGELFF.

This chain joins TRBV7-9 and TRBJ2-2; 13 bases align to TRBD2. Germline values: CDR1 SEHNR, CDR2 FQNEAQ (reference sequence). The CDR3 covers 17 residues. The V and J ends lost 5 bases and 4 bases, in that order; junction bases with no gene match: 7. The CDR3 is CASSARLAGGPTGELFF. For the CDR3, the DNA is TGTGCCAGCAGCGCGCGACTAGCGGGAGGACCCACCGGGGAGCTGTTTTTT.